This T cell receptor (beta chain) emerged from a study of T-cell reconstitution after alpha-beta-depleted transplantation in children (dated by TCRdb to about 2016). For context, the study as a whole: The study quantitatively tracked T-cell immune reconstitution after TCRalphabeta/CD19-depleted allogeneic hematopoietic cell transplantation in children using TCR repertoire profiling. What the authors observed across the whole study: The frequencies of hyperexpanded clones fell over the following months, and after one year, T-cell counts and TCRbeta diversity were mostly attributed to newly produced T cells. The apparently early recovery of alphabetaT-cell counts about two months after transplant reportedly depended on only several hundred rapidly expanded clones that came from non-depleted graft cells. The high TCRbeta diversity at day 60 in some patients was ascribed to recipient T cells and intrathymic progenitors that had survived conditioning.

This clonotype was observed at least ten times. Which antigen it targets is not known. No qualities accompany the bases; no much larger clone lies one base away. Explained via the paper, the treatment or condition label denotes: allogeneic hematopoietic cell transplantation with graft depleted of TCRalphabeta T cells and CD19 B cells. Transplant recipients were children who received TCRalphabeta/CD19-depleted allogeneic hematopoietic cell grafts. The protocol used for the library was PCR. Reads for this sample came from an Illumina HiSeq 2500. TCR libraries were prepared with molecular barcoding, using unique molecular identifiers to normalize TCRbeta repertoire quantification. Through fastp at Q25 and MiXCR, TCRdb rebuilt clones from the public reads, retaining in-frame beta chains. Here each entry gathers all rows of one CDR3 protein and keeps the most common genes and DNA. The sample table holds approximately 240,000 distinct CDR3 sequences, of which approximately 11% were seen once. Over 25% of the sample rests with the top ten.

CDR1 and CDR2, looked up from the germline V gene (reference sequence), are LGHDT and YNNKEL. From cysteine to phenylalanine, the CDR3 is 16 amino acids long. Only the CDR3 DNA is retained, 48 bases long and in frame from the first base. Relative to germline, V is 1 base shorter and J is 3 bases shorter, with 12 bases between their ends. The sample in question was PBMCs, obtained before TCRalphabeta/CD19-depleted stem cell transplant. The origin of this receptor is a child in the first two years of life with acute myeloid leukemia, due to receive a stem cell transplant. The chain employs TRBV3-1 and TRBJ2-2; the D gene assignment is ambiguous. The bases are TGTGCCAGCAGCCAAGTGTATGGAAGGGACACCGGGGAGCTGTTTTTT. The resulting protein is CASSQVYGRDTGELFF. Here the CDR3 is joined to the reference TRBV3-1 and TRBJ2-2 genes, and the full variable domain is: DTAVSQTPKYLVTQMGNDKSIKCEQNLGHDTMYWYKQDSKKFLKIMFSYNNKELIINETVPNRFSPKSPDKAHLNLHINSLELGDSAVYFCASSQVYGRDTGELFFGEGSRLTVL.